The next 24 T cell receptor beta chains were all read from a single sample in a study of cytomegalovirus exposure and HLA in healthy donors. The PCR had 60 Vbeta and 13 Jbeta primers. The table came from immunoSEQ multiplex PCR; TCRdb's copy has only in-frame clones and leaves some out. The table lists about 46,000 clones. The sample comprised PBMCs. Receptor source: a woman between 35 and 50 years old in good health and CMV-seronegative.

The chain has TRBV29-1 and TRBJ2-1; D is possibly TRBD2 (5 bases). The CDR3 sequence is 13 residues long. Looked up from germline, CDR1 is SQVTM and CDR2 is ANQGSEA. Trimming took off 6 bases at V and 7 bases at J, with 16 bases between the two ends. CDR3 protein: CSVVGLLGNEQFF. In DNA, the CDR3 is TGCAGCGTCGTCGGACTTTTGGGTAATGAGCAGTTCTTC.

V usage is TRBV14 and J usage is TRBJ1-1, with 10 bases lining up with TRBD1. After removal of 4 bases from V and 10 bases from J, the junction contained 6 bases not matched to a gene. The CDR3 has 13 amino acids. Germline CDR1 is SGHDN and CDR2 is FVKESK. The DNA for the CDR3 is TGTGCCAGCAGCCGTCTCGGGACAGGGGTAGCTTTCTTT. Its protein product is CASSRLGTGVAFF.

V gene TRBV5-3 combines with J gene TRBJ1-4, with a weak D call TRBD1 (6 bases). TRBV5-3 is treated as an ORF (open reading frame) with a function not yet certain. Trimming took off 4 bases at V and 0 bases at J, with 16 bases between the two ends. The CDR3 has 17 amino acids. The CDR3 sequence is CARSRRTAVTTNEKLFF. The CDR3 bases are TGTGCCAGAAGCCGACGGACAGCAGTAACAACTAATGAAAAACTGTTTTTT.

The chain links TRBV5-1 to TRBJ1-2; D perhaps matches TRBD1 (6 bases). Germline CDR1 SGHRS, CDR2 YFSETQ. With 2 bases removed from V and 4 bases from J, the gap between germline ends came to 12 bases. This CDR3 region has 14 residues. The CDR3 loop is CASSFRGITYGYTF. The CDR3 DNA follows: TGCGCCAGCAGCTTTAGGGGGATTACCTATGGCTACACCTTC. The variable domain in full, completed from reference TRBV5-1 and TRBJ1-2, reads KAGVTQTPRYLIKTRGQQVTLSCSPISGHRSVSWYQQTPGQGLQFLFEYFSETQRNKGNFPGRFSGRQFSNSRSEMNVSTLELGDSALYLCASSFRGITYGYTFGSGTRLTVV.

The chain uses TRBV10-3 and TRBJ1-4, with TRBD1 identical over 8 bases. CDR3 length: 15 residues. V lost 4 bases to trimming and J lost 5 bases; unmatched junction nucleotides: 6. In germline, CDR1 is ENHRY, CDR2 SYGVKD. The CDR3 nucleotides read TGTGCCATCAGTGGGTCGACAGGGGAGAATGAAAAACTGTTTTTT. Its translation: CAISGSTGENEKLFF.

This chain joins TRBV7-2 and TRBJ1-2; 10 bases map to TRBD1. Germline V gene sequence: CDR1 SGHTA, CDR2 FQGNSA. The CDR3 totals 15 residues. J lost 8 bases, V lost 4 bases, and 10 bases had no gene match. CDR3 nucleotide sequence: TGTGCCAGCAGCTACACGACAGGGGGCTTGGGGGGCTACACCTTC. Residues: CASSYTTGGLGGYTF.

The chain recombines TRBV7-2 with TRBJ2-1, with 12 positions matching TRBD2. Germline assignment: CDR1 SGHTA and CDR2 FQGNSA. Unmatched junction bases numbered 9, after V lost 5 bases and J lost 7 bases. The CDR3 consists of 16 residues. In nucleotides, the CDR3 is TGTGCCAGCAGCATGGCTAGCGGGAGGGCCGGGAATGAGCAGTTCTTC. Encoded protein: CASSMASGRAGNEQFF.

The chain links TRBV4-1 to TRBJ2-1; 10 bases fit TRBD2. The ends lost 9 bases at V and 3 bases at J; junction bases unmatched: 11. The CDR3 totals 16 residues. Germline CDR1 is MGHRA and CDR2 is YSYEKL. The CDR3 DNA reads as TGCGCCAGTCAGGCCCCGGGACTAGCGATCTACAATGAGCAGTTCTTC. Translation gives CASQAPGLAIYNEQFF.

J is TRBJ2-7 and V is TRBV7-6, with 11 bases matching TRBD2. Germline CDR1 and CDR2: SGHVS and FNYEAQ. V lost 5 bases and J lost 2; bases outside the gene matches: 5. The CDR3 totals 15 residues. In DNA form, the CDR3 reads TGTGCCAGCAGCCCCGGGACTAGCGGAGCCTACGAGCAGTACTTC. It yields the protein CASSPGTSGAYEQYF.

V gene TRBV11-2 combines with J gene TRBJ1-3; a possible D gene is TRBD1 (6 bases). CDR3 length equals 16 residues. V lost 5 bases, J lost 2 bases, and 16 bases lay in between. Germline V gene sequence: CDR1 SGHAT, CDR2 FQNNGV. CDR3 sequence reads: CASSTRTGTAGNTIYF. In DNA form, the CDR3 reads TGTGCCAGCAGCACGAGAACAGGGACGGCTGGAAACACCATATATTTT.

The chain carries TRBV7-9 and TRBJ2-2; D is undetermined. V shed 2 bases and J shed 4 bases, with 8 bases lying between them. From germline, CDR1 is SEHNR and CDR2 FQNEAQ (reference sequence). This CDR3 is built from 14 residues. CDR3: CASSLFTGTGELFF. In DNA, the CDR3 is TGTGCCAGCAGCTTATTTACGGGCACCGGGGAGCTGTTTTTT.

As concerns this clone: Relative to the germline gene, one junction end is altered; a read error may explain this. The chain recombines TRBV7-7 with TRBJ1-4; no definite D call. Germline-derived CDR1 and CDR2 are SSHAT and FNYEAQ (reference sequence). The CDR3 sequence is 13 residues long. Here the CDR3 DNA reads TGTGCTAGCAGCCGGTCCCCGGGAGAAAAACTGTTTTTT. Its protein is CASSRSPGEKLFF.

The genes are TRBV6-5 and TRBJ2-3, with D tentatively TRBD2 (6 bases). There are 12 residues in the CDR3. Germline values: CDR1 MNHEY, CDR2 SVGAGI. V lost 7 bases and J 2 bases, leaving 7 bases between the germline ends. The CDR3 DNA reads TGTGCCAGCAAGGACTACACAGATACGCAGTATTTT. Protein sequence: CASKDYTDTQYF.

This chain joins TRBV12-5 and TRBJ2-6; 10 bases line up with TRBD1. The germline CDR1 and CDR2 sequences are LGHNT and FRNRAP. The CDR3 consists of 17 residues. The ends lost 6 bases at V and 0 bases at J; junction bases unmatched: 5. CDR3 protein: CASGAGTGASGANVLTF. The DNA for the CDR3 is TGTGCTAGTGGCGCCGGGACAGGGGCCTCTGGGGCCAACGTCCTGACTTTC. Based on the CDR3 plus reference TRBV12-5 and TRBJ2-6, the full variable domain is DARVTQTPRHKVTEMGQEVTMRCQPILGHNTVFWYRQTMMQGLELLAYFRNRAPLDDSGMPKDRFSAEMPDATLATLKIQPSEPRDSAVYFCASGAGTGASGANVLTFGAGSRLTVL.

The chain links TRBV7-6 to TRBJ2-1; 10 nucleotides match TRBD2. CDR1 is SGHVS and CDR2 is FNYEAQ in the germline V gene. CDR3 length equals 17 residues. The V segment lost 5 bases and the J segment 2 bases; nucleotides outside the gene matches: 9. In DNA form, the CDR3 reads TGTGCCAGCAGCGCCCTGGAGCTAGCGGGGGCCTACAATGAGCAGTTCTTC. Translating it yields CASSALELAGAYNEQFF.

The chain uses TRBV6-5 and TRBJ1-2; maybe TRBD1 (6 bases). Germline V CDR1 and CDR2: MNHEY, SVGAGI. Trimming took off 7 bases at V and 3 bases at J, with 18 bases between the two ends. The CDR3 spans 15 residues. The CDR3 coding sequence is TGTGCCAGCACGGCTCGGCGGGGGGCTGACTATGGCTACACCTTC. Its translation is CASTARRGADYGYTF.

The V gene is TRBV9, the J gene TRBJ1-4; perhaps TRBD1 as D (5 bases). The CDR3 contains 14 residues. Germline V gene sequence: CDR1 SGDLS, CDR2 YYNGEE. The ends were cut back, 4 bases at V and 5 bases at J, with 12 bases in the middle. The CDR3 here is CASSSWGENEKLFF. CDR3 DNA: TGTGCCAGCAGCTCCTGGGGCGAAAATGAAAAACTGTTTTTT.

V usage is TRBV25-1 and J usage is TRBJ1-1; D ambiguous. In germline, CDR1 is MGHDK, CDR2 SYGVNS. The CDR3 has 15 amino acids. The V end was cut by 0 bases, the J end by 1 base, with 9 bases between. CDR3 sequence (DNA): TGTGCCAGCAGTGAATACCCGAGAGGGAACACTGAAGCTTTCTTT. This sequence encodes CASSEYPRGNTEAFF.

The genes are TRBV18 and TRBJ1-5; D ambiguous. Trimming stripped 3 bases from V and 5 bases from J, with 11 bases between. This CDR3 is 14 amino acids long. Per the germline V gene, CDR1 is KGHSH and CDR2 is LQKENI. CDR3 nucleotides: TGTGCCAGCTCACCGGCGGGTGTAGATCAGCCCCAGCATTTT. Encoded protein: CASSPAGVDQPQHF.

This chain links TRBV4-3 with TRBJ2-7, with a possible D match to TRBD2 (5 bases). CDR1 and CDR2 from the germline V gene are LGHNA and YSLEER. This CDR3 is built from 16 residues. The ends were cut back, 0 bases at V and 2 bases at J, with 14 bases in the middle. CDR3 nucleotides: TGCGCCAGCAGCCAAGATAGAAGCGGTAGCGCCTACGAGCAGTACTTC. This sequence encodes CASSQDRSGSAYEQYF.

This chain joins TRBV9 and TRBJ2-5, with 9 positions matching TRBD2. The CDR3 consists of 16 residues. Losses at the gene ends were 0 bases for V and 1 base for J; bases not matched to a gene: 4. Germline-derived CDR1 and CDR2 are SGDLS and YYNGEE. The CDR3 region is CASSVGGSGSQETQYF. The CDR3 DNA reads as TGTGCCAGCAGCGTAGGAGGTAGCGGGAGCCAAGAGACCCAGTACTTC. Full variable domain (remainder filled in from reference TRBV9 and TRBJ2-5): DSGVTQTPKHLITATGQRVTLRCSPRSGDLSVYWYQQSLDQGLQFLIQYYNGEERAKGNILERFSAQQFPDLHSELNLSSLELGDSALYFCASSVGGSGSQETQYFGPGTRLLVL.

The chain joins TRBV18 to TRBJ2-5; 11 bases map to TRBD2. CDR1 KGHSH and CDR2 LQKENI come from the germline V gene. This CDR3 is 18 amino acids long. The ends lost 4 bases at V and 5 bases at J; junction bases unmatched: 15. The CDR3 DNA is TGTGCCAGCTCACTCCCACCTCGACTAGCGGGGCCCGGGGAGACCCAGTACTTC. It codes for CASSLPPRLAGPGETQYF.

This chain connects TRBV2 to TRBJ1-5, with TRBD1 as a possible D gene (5 bases). Germline V gives CDR1 SNHLY, CDR2 FYNNEI. Trimming left V 4 bases short and J 0 bases short, with 7 bases between. The CDR3 is made up of 14 amino acids. This chain's CDR3 is CASSGTLSNQPQHF. The CDR3 nucleotides are TGTGCCAGCAGTGGGACACTTAGCAATCAGCCCCAGCATTTT.

The CDR3 DNA follows: TGTGCCAGTAGTACCCAGGACAGGACTAATCAGCCCCAGCATTTT. Translation gives CASSTQDRTNQPQHF. The V call is TRBV19, the J call TRBJ1-5; TRBD1 matches 7 bases. The trim removed 4 bases at V and 4 bases at J, leaving 7 bases unmatched. Germline CDR1 is LNHDA and CDR2 is SQIVND (reference sequence). The CDR3 extends over 15 amino acids.